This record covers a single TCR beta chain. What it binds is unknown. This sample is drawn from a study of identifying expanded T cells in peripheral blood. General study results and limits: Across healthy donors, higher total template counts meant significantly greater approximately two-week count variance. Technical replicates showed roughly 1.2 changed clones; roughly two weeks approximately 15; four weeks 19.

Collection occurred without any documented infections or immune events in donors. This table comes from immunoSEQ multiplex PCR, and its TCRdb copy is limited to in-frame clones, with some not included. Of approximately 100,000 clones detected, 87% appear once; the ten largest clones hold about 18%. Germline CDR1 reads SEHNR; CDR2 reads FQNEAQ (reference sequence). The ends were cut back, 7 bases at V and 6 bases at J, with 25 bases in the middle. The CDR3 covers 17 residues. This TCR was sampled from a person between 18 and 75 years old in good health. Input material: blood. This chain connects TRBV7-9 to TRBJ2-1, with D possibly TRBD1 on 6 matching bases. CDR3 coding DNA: TGTGCCAGCAACTCAGGGGCTCACAACCTACCGGGCAATGAGCAGTTCTTC. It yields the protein CASNSGAHNLPGNEQFF. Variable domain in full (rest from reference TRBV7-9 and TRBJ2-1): DTGVSQNPRHKITKRGQNVTFRCDPISEHNRLYWYRQTLGQGPEFLTYFQNEAQLEKSRLLSDRFSAERPKGSFSTLEIQRTEQGDSAMYLCASNSGAHNLPGNEQFFGPGTRLTVL.